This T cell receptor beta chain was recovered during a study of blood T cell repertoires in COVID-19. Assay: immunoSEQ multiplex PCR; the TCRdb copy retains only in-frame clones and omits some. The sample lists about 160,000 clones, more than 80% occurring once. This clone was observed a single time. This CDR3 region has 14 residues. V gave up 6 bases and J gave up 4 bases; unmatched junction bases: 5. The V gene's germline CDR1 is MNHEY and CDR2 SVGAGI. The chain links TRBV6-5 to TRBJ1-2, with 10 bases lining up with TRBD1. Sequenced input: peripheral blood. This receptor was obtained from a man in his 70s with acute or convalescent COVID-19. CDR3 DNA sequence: TGTGCCAGCAGCGACAGGGGGCTGGGCTATGGCTACACCTTC. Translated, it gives CASSDRGLGYGYTF.